This TCR beta chain was sequenced for a study of cytomegalovirus exposure and HLA in healthy donors. Overall study context: An analysis done earlier identified around 100 million unique TCR beta sequences from about 179 million T cells.

This cohort consisted of healthy bone marrow donors. This CDR3 contains 14 residues. Trimming removed 0 bases from V and 6 bases from J, with 10 bases in between. CDR1 is SGHNT and CDR2 is YYREEE in the germline V gene (reference sequence). Details on this clone: What it binds is unknown.

Whole-study findings and limits: Across donors, sequencing depth was assumed by presence/absence analyses to be roughly uniform.

PCR amplification relied on 60 Vbeta primers (plus 13 Jbeta primers). Assay used: immunoSEQ multiplex PCR; TCRdb lists only in-frame clones, some missing. The repertoire consists of about 200,000 clones, with more than 60% occurring once and the leading ten covering about 0.22%. Sequenced sample: PBMCs. The rearrangement links TRBV5-4 to TRBJ2-1; D is possibly TRBD2 (5 bases). This TCR was recovered from a girl aged 2-10 years in good health and CMV-seronegative. CDR3 sequence reads: CASSLAPAGNEQFF. In DNA, the CDR3 is TGTGCCAGCAGCTTGGCCCCGGCGGGCAATGAGCAGTTCTTC. Combining the CDR3 with reference TRBV5-4 and TRBJ2-1 gives the whole variable domain ETGVTQSPTHLIKTRGQQVTLRCSSQSGHNTVSWYQQALGQGPQFIFQYYREEENGRGNFPPRFSGLQFPNYSSELNVNALELDDSALYLCASSLAPAGNEQFFGPGTRLTVL.